Listed below are T cell receptor beta chains from one sample, sequenced in a study of identical twins' blood T cells. TCRdb independently ran MiXCR on the 5' RACE reads; one entry per CDR3 protein. The data show about 370,000 distinct CDR3 sequences, 28% seen once. Specimen: PBMCs. The receptors derive from a woman between 18 and 55 years old in good health. Each CDR3 is given with its conserved first and last residue. D genes are given only for firm matches. Part of the rows lack a size; the others show once, few, many or a class for expanded clones.

TRBV11-2,.,TRBJ2-3,.,CASSQGIRTDTQYF,TGTGCCAGCAGCCAGGGGATTCGCACAGATACGCAGTATTTT
TRBV18,few,TRBJ1-6,.,CASSSPDRTLDSPLHF,TGTGCCAGCTCGTCTCCCGACAGGACGTTGGATTCACCCCTCCACTTT
TRBV7-9,.,TRBJ2-7,.,CASSLGTATYEQYF,TGTGCCAGCAGCTTAGGGACAGCTACCTACGAGCAGTACTTC
TRBV20-1,few,TRBJ2-5,.,CSARTTQETQYF,TGCAGTGCTAGAACTACCCAAGAGACCCAGTACTTC
TRBV28,.,TRBJ2-2,TRBD1,CASRSKTGGAGGLFF,TGTGCCAGCAGAAGTAAAACAGGGGGCGCCGGGGGGCTGTTTTTT
TRBV29-1,.,TRBJ2-7,TRBD1,CSVRGQITTEQYF,TGCAGCGTTCGGGGACAGATAACAACCGAGCAGTACTTC
TRBV29-1,.,TRBJ1-2,.,CSVASVSYGYTF,TGCAGCGTTGCCAGTGTATCCTATGGCTACACCTTC
TRBV29-1,.,TRBJ1-5,.,CSVSGAVDQPQHF,TGCAGCGTTAGCGGGGCAGTTGATCAGCCCCAGCATTTT
TRBV19,few,TRBJ1-2,TRBD1,CASSHDRVPYGYTF,TGTGCCAGTAGTCATGACAGGGTCCCATATGGCTACACCTTC
TRBV10-3,.,TRBJ2-5,TRBD2,CAISLAGEETQYF,TGTGCCATCAGTCTAGCGGGGGAAGAGACCCAGTACTTC
TRBV29-1,once,TRBJ2-3,TRBD1,CSVDRGSDTRYF,TGCAGCGTTGACAGGGGGAGCGATACGCGGTATTTT
TRBV27,.,TRBJ2-2,.,CASSPRIFGGLFF,TGTGCCAGCAGTCCGCGTATCTTCGGGGGGCTGTTTTTT
TRBV7-9,few,TRBJ1-2,.,CASSLRVGGWREGYTF,TGTGCCAGCAGCTTACGGGTCGGTGGGTGGAGAGAAGGCTACACCTTC
TRBV7-9,.,TRBJ1-2,.,CARSPFRGTNYGYTF,TGTGCCAGAAGCCCGTTTAGGGGAACTAACTATGGCTACACCTTC
TRBV7-9,few,TRBJ2-1,TRBD2,CASSWSGNNEQFF,TGTGCCAGCAGCTGGAGCGGGAACAATGAGCAGTTCTTC
TRBV20-1,.,TRBJ2-7,.,CSARDQGRGSYEQYF,TGCAGTGCTAGAGATCAAGGCAGGGGCTCCTACGAGCAGTACTTC
TRBV12-3/TRBV12-4,few,TRBJ1-1,.,CASSYRPNEAFF,TGTGCCAGCAGCTATAGACCAAATGAAGCTTTCTTT
TRBV7-9,few,TRBJ1-5,TRBD1,CASSLGISGTGENQPQHF,TGTGCCAGCAGCTTAGGAATCTCCGGGACAGGGGAAAATCAGCCCCAGCATTTT
TRBV7-7,.,TRBJ1-4,.,CASSLVSDMATNEKLFF,TGTGCTAGCAGCTTAGTATCGGACATGGCAACTAATGAAAAACTGTTTTTT
TRBV7-7,many,TRBJ2-1,TRBD2,CASSSLAAPYNEQFF,TGTGCCAGCAGCTCACTAGCGGCCCCCTACAATGAGCAGTTCTTC
TRBV20-1,few,TRBJ2-7,.,CSVTRGQYEQYF,TGCAGTGTTACGCGGGGCCAATACGAGCAGTACTTC
TRBV21-1,.,TRBJ1-3,.,CASSKGWSGNTIYF,TGTGCCAGCAGCAAAGGGTGGTCTGGAAACACCATATATTTT
TRBV6-1,few,TRBJ1-1,TRBD1,CASILGQGTEAFF,TGTGCCAGCATTCTGGGACAGGGAACTGAAGCTTTCTTT
TRBV7-9,many,TRBJ2-1,.,CASLGTISYNEQFF,TGTGCCAGCCTCGGAACGATATCCTACAATGAGCAGTTCTTC
TRBV7-8,few,TRBJ2-3,.,CASSLVRPSTDTQYF,TGTGCCAGCAGCTTAGTAAGGCCCAGTACAGATACGCAGTATTTT
TRBV18,few,TRBJ1-1,TRBD1,CASSPGTGYMNTEAFF,TGTGCCAGCTCACCCGGGACAGGGTATATGAACACTGAAGCTTTCTTT
TRBV5-1,.,TRBJ2-1,.,CASSLDRGRQFF,TGCGCCAGCAGCTTAGACAGAGGGAGGCAGTTCTTC
TRBV30,.,TRBJ2-2,TRBD1,CAWSVLITGGAPNTGELFF,TGTGCCTGGAGTGTACTAATCACAGGGGGCGCACCGAACACCGGGGAGCTGTTTTTT
TRBV29-1,.,TRBJ1-4,.,CSVVGARGRDNEKLFF,TGCAGCGTTGTAGGTGCGCGGGGACGGGATAATGAAAAACTGTTTTTT
TRBV2,few,TRBJ2-7,TRBD2,CASTSGSSYEQYF,TGTGCCAGCACCAGCGGGAGCTCCTACGAGCAGTACTTC
TRBV12-3/TRBV12-4,.,TRBJ2-2,.,CASSSGLHTGELFF,TGTGCCAGCAGCTCGGGACTTCACACCGGGGAGCTGTTTTTT